The 30 T cell receptor beta chains below were found in one sample sequenced in a study of control samples from healthy donors and cancer patients. Here immunoSEQ multiplex PCR was the method, and the copy in TCRdb shows in-frame clones only, minus some. The sample carries approximately 58,000 clones, roughly 90% recorded once. The sequencing input was PBMCs. These receptors originate from a man in his 60s with head and neck cancer.

This chain connects TRBV10-2 to TRBJ2-7, with 12 bases that match TRBD1. This CDR3 has 17 amino acids. With V trimmed by 3 bases and J by 4 bases, 10 bases remained unmatched. Germline V gene lookup returns CDR1 WSHSY and CDR2 SAAADI. The CDR3 DNA is TGCGCCAGCAGTGAAGGTGGAAGGGACAGGGGGCTGTACGAGCAGTACTTC. As protein: CASSEGGRDRGLYEQYF.

The rearrangement links TRBV28 to TRBJ1-1; D is unresolved. Between the trimmed V and J ends, which lost 6 bases and 4 bases, there was a span of 18 bases. The germline V gene has CDR1 MDHEN and CDR2 SYDVKM. The CDR3 is 15 residues long. The CDR3 DNA sequence: TGTGCCAGCAGGGTCCGGGGAAGGGAGGGCACTGAAGCTTTCTTT. This gives the protein CASRVRGREGTEAFF.

The rearrangement uses TRBV11-3 and TRBJ2-7; D may be TRBD1 or TRBD2 (6 bases each). CDR1 SGHNT and CDR2 YENEEA come from the germline V gene. The CDR3 runs to 13 residues. V was pared by 5 bases and J by 2 bases, with 10 bases between. This CDR3 is CASSLRGAYEQYF. For the CDR3, the DNA is TGTGCCAGCAGCCTTAGGGGGGCCTACGAGCAGTACTTC.

V is TRBV9 and J is TRBJ2-1; D ambiguous. V was clipped by 3 bases and J by 3 bases, with 13 bases between them. Germline V lookup: CDR1 SGDLS, CDR2 YYNGEE. The CDR3 extends over 15 amino acids. This CDR3 reads CASSENPSNYNEQFF. The CDR3 bases are TGTGCCAGCAGCGAAAACCCGTCCAACTACAATGAGCAGTTCTTC.

The chain has TRBV25-1 and TRBJ1-5; maybe TRBD1 (6 bases). The V end lost 3 bases, the J end lost 2 bases, and 8 bases lay between the germline ends. This CDR3 has 14 residues. Per the germline V gene, CDR1 is MGHDK and CDR2 is SYGVNS. This chain's CDR3 is CASSDPGGNQPQHF. The CDR3, as DNA: TGTGCCAGCAGTGATCCAGGGGGCAATCAGCCCCAGCATTTT.

The CDR3 is CASSQGSPRTGPGNEQFF. As DNA, the CDR3 is TGCGCCAGCAGCCAAGGGTCCCCCCGGACAGGGCCGGGAAATGAGCAGTTCTTC. This chain connects TRBV4-3 to TRBJ2-1; 8 positions agree with TRBD1. Losses at the gene ends were 1 base for V and 7 bases for J; bases not matched to a gene: 15. CDR1 is LGHNA and CDR2 is YSLEER in the germline V gene. The CDR3 runs 18 residues.

The J gene is TRBJ1-2, the V gene TRBV6-2 or TRBV6-3; D remains unclear. This CDR3 comprises 13 residues. Germline lookup yields CDR1 MNHEY and CDR2 SVGEGT. V dropped 2 bases and J dropped 8 bases, with 12 bases sitting between them. Here the CDR3 reads CASSYLPDRGYTF. Written as DNA, the CDR3 is TGTGCCAGCAGTTACCTCCCAGATCGGGGCTACACCTTC.

The chain employs TRBV5-1 and TRBJ2-3, with 12 bases identical to TRBD2. V was clipped by 4 bases and J by 0 bases; unmatched bases: 9. Per germline, CDR1 SGHRS and CDR2 YFSETQ. CDR3 length: 18 amino acids. The DNA of the CDR3 is TGCGCCAGCAGCCCCCACCCACTAGCGGGGGGAAGCACAGATACGCAGTATTTT. Translated, it gives CASSPHPLAGGSTDTQYF.

The chain's CDR3 is CASSHNTGRGNYNEQFF. Here the CDR3 DNA reads TGTGCCAGCAGCCACAATACAGGGCGGGGGAACTACAATGAGCAGTTCTTC. The chain couples TRBV7-7 to TRBJ2-1; TRBD2 might be the D (7 bases). V lost 5 bases and J lost 3, with 20 bases in between. CDR1 and CDR2 (germline): SSHAT, FNYEAQ (reference sequence). The CDR3 runs to 17 residues.

The chain combines TRBV14 with TRBJ1-6; no reliable D call. Germline assignment: CDR1 SGHDN and CDR2 FVKESK. Trimming removed 0 bases at V and 3 bases at J, with 9 bases between. The CDR3 is 16 amino acids. The CDR3 coding sequence is TGTGCCAGCAGCCAAGAATCCCAGCTCTATAATTCACCCCTCCACTTT. This codes for CASSQESQLYNSPLHF. Together with reference TRBV14 and TRBJ1-6, the CDR3 gives the full variable domain: EAGVTQFPSHSVIEKGQTVTLRCDPISGHDNLYWYRRVMGKEIKFLLHFVKESKQDESGMPNNRFLAERTGGTYSTLKVQPAELEDSGVYFCASSQESQLYNSPLHFGNGTRLTVT.

CDR3 loop: CASSAGTGGAGTGELFF. In nucleotides, the CDR3 is TGTGCCAGCAGCGCGGGGACAGGGGGCGCGGGCACCGGGGAGCTGTTTTTT. The chain recombines TRBV9 with TRBJ2-2; TRBD1 matches at 12 bases. With 3 bases clipped from V and 4 bases from J, the junction kept 7 bases outside the gene matches. Germline CDR1 and CDR2: SGDLS and YYNGEE. The CDR3 extends over 17 amino acids.

This clone was seen just once. This chain joins TRBV15 and TRBJ2-7, with 9 bases lining up with TRBD1. The V segment lost 1 base and the J segment 2 bases; nucleotides outside the gene matches: 6. This CDR3 has 16 amino acids. CDR1 and CDR2 from the germline V gene are LNHNV and YYDKDF (reference sequence). The CDR3: CATSRVFGQGTYEQYF. CDR3 DNA: TGTGCCACCAGCAGAGTGTTCGGACAGGGGACCTACGAGCAGTACTTC.

The chain links TRBV9 to TRBJ2-1; TRBD1 aligns across 10 bases. This CDR3 is 14 amino acids long. V shed 3 bases and J 9 bases; nucleotides not matched to a gene: 6. Germline V gene lookup returns CDR1 SGDLS and CDR2 YYNGEE. CDR3 in DNA: TGTGCCAGCAGCGGAACGGGACAGGGGTTTGAGCAGTTCTTC. Protein: CASSGTGQGFEQFF.

This clone has a single count. DNA of the CDR3: TGTGCCAGCAGTGAATACAGGACCCTCTACGAGCAGTACTTC. Amino acid sequence: CASSEYRTLYEQYF. The chain joins TRBV25-1 to TRBJ2-7; D is unresolved. Germline V gene lookup returns CDR1 MGHDK and CDR2 SYGVNS. The CDR3 has 14 residues. Trimming took 0 bases from V and 3 from J, leaving 9 bases between them.

The chain has TRBV6-5 and TRBJ1-2; TRBD1 aligns across 9 bases. V was pared by 6 bases and J by 5 bases, with 7 bases of the junction left unmatched. This CDR3 region has 14 residues. Germline CDR1 and CDR2: MNHEY and SVGAGI. DNA of the CDR3: TGTGCCAGCAGCCAGCTCGGGACAGGGTATGGCTACACCTTC. Residues: CASSQLGTGYGYTF.

Concerning this clone: A read error may account for a junction end that differs from germline. The genes are TRBV7-8 and TRBJ2-5, with TRBD2 matching over 7 bases. The CDR3 has 14 amino acids. CDR1 and CDR2 (germline): SGHVS, FQNEAQ. The CDR3 loop is CASSIAGTKETQYF. Written as DNA, the CDR3 is TGTGCCAGCAGCATAGCGGGCACAAAAGAGACCCAGTACTTC.

V gene TRBV3-1 (or the pseudogene TRBV3-2) combines with J gene TRBJ2-7, with 9 nucleotides matching TRBD2. This CDR3 comprises 15 residues. After removal of 11 bases from V and 4 bases from J, the junction contained 15 bases not matched to a gene. Germline V CDR1 and CDR2: LGHDT, YNNKEL (reference sequence). The CDR3 coding sequence is TGTGCCTGGCAAGAAGGCGGGAGGGCCGAGTACGAGCAGTACTTC. Amino acid sequence: CAWQEGGRAEYEQYF.

V is TRBV11-2 and J is TRBJ2-3; D possibly uses TRBD1 or TRBD2 (5 bases each). Trimming took off 3 bases at V and 4 bases at J, with 17 bases between the two ends. The CDR3 contains 16 residues. Germline CDR1 and CDR2: SGHAT and FQNNGV. DNA for the CDR3: TGTGCCAGCAGCTTGACCGGGACCCACATGCCAGATACGCAGTATTTT. Translating it yields CASSLTGTHMPDTQYF.

Remarks on this clone: Other DNA variants within this sample encode the same CDR3. The chain employs TRBV4-2 and TRBJ1-1; no clear D gene. The germline V and J ends were trimmed by 3 bases and 6 bases, with 17 bases remaining between them. CDR3 length: 15 residues. Germline V CDR1 and CDR2: LGHNA, YNFKEQ. The CDR3 sequence is CASSQDLRVWAEAFF. The CDR3 DNA sequence: TGTGCCAGCAGCCAGGATCTGAGGGTTTGGGCTGAAGCTTTCTTT.

The V and J genes are TRBV28 and TRBJ1-2, with D hard to call. Deletions cut 3 bases from V and 2 bases from J, with 7 bases between. The CDR3 contains 13 residues. Germline loops: CDR1 MDHEN, CDR2 SYDVKM. Written as DNA, the CDR3 is TGTGCCAGCAGTTTGCAGACCAACTATGGCTACACCTTC. Amino acid sequence: CASSLQTNYGYTF.

The J gene is TRBJ1-2, the V gene TRBV28, with D unclear. Trimming cost V 5 bases and J 4 bases, with 17 bases left between them. Germline V gene data show CDR1 as MDHEN and CDR2 as SYDVKM. The CDR3 has 15 residues. The CDR3 loop reads CASSTPGEAGYGYTF. The CDR3 bases are TGTGCCAGCAGTACCCCCGGGGAGGCGGGCTATGGCTACACCTTC.

The chain is built from TRBV11-3 and TRBJ1-2, with TRBD1 as a possible D gene (5 bases). This CDR3 has 13 amino acids. Between the trimmed V and J ends, which lost 2 bases and 6 bases, there was a span of 10 bases. The germline CDR1 and CDR2 sequences are SGHNT and YENEEA. DNA for the CDR3: TGTGCCAGCAGCTTAAGGACAACCGATGGCTACACCTTC. It is translated as CASSLRTTDGYTF. The full variable domain, in which reference TRBV11-3 and TRBJ1-2 provide the parts outside the CDR3, is EAGVVQSPRYKIIEKKQPVAFWCNPISGHNTLYWYLQNLGQGPELLIRYENEEAVDDSQLPKDRFSAERLKGVDSTLKIQPAELGDSAVYLCASSLRTTDGYTFGSGTRLTVV.

This chain connects TRBV11-2 to TRBJ2-1, with a weak D call TRBD2 (6 bases). V was shortened by 6 bases and J by 0 bases, with 21 bases between the two germline ends. Germline loops: CDR1 SGHAT, CDR2 FQNNGV. The CDR3 is 18 amino acids. The CDR3 loop is CASSLLGFGGSSYNEQFF. The CDR3 DNA reads as TGTGCCAGCAGTCTTCTTGGGTTTGGGGGGAGCTCCTACAATGAGCAGTTCTTC.

The rearrangement links TRBV28 to TRBJ1-5; D unclear. The CDR3 is 14 amino acids. Trimming shortened V by 5 bases and J by 7 bases, and 15 bases separated the two germline ends. Looked up from germline, CDR1 is MDHEN and CDR2 is SYDVKM. The CDR3 loop reads CASSTRRHPQPQHF. The CDR3 DNA sequence: TGTGCCAGCAGTACGAGACGGCACCCCCAGCCCCAGCATTTT.

The chain links TRBV2 to TRBJ2-3; no definite D call. From germline, CDR1 is SNHLY and CDR2 FYNNEI. This CDR3 contains 12 residues. Trimming took 5 bases from V and 3 from J, leaving 6 bases between them. The CDR3 sequence: CASSTDTDTQYF. The DNA for the CDR3 is TGTGCCAGCAGTACAGATACAGATACGCAGTATTTT. The entire variable domain, with the rest obtained from reference TRBV2 and TRBJ2-3, is as follows: EPEVTQTPSHQVTQMGQEVILRCVPISNHLYFYWYRQILGQKVEFLVSFYNNEISEKSEIFDDQFSVERPDGSNFTLKIRSTKLEDSAMYFCASSTDTDTQYFGPGTRLTVL.

The gene calls are TRBV7-2 and TRBJ1-2; 8 bases fit TRBD1. CDR1 and CDR2 (germline): SGHTA, FQGNSA. Trimming at V came to 2 bases and at J to 4 bases, leaving 6 bases not matched to a gene. CDR3 length: 15 amino acids. The CDR3 DNA reads as TGTGCCAGCAGCTTAATCGCAGGGGGCATCTATGGCTACACCTTC. It codes for CASSLIAGGIYGYTF.

V usage is TRBV29-1 and J usage is TRBJ2-7, with D tentatively TRBD1 (6 bases). V lost 5 bases, J lost 2 bases, and 10 bases lay in between. CDR1 is SQVTM, CDR2 ANQGSEA, per germline. This CDR3 has 12 residues. The CDR3 nucleotides read TGCAGCGTTCGGGACAATACCTACGAGCAGTACTTC. Its translation is CSVRDNTYEQYF.

This rearrangement joins TRBV5-4 to TRBJ2-5; TRBD2 matches 8 bases. The CDR3 has 15 amino acids. V gave up 7 bases and J gave up 5 bases; unmatched junction bases: 13. CDR1 is SGHNT and CDR2 is YYREEE in the germline V gene (reference sequence). This CDR3 is CASRAGAGGMETQYF. The CDR3 DNA reads as TGTGCCAGCCGAGCGGGGGCGGGGGGTATGGAGACCCAGTACTTC.

V is TRBV11-2 and J is TRBJ2-5, with 9 bases aligning to TRBD1. The CDR3 length is 14 residues. Germline CDR1 SGHAT, CDR2 FQNNGV. Losses at the gene ends were 4 bases for V and 2 bases for J; bases not matched to a gene: 2. CDR3 DNA: TGTGCCAGCAGCTGGGGGACAGGGCAAGAGACCCAGTACTTC. Encoded protein: CASSWGTGQETQYF.

CDR3 DNA sequence: TGTGCAAGTCGCTCACATTCCCCCAAACTCGACACCGGGGAGCTGTTTTTT. This translates into CASRSHSPKLDTGELFF. The J gene is TRBJ2-2, the V gene TRBV12-2. TRBV12-2 is assigned pseudogene status. This CDR3 has 17 residues.